This T cell receptor (beta chain) was captured in a study of identical twins. Remarks on this clonotype: Its antigen remains unidentified.

Healthy Caucasians were all of the donors. Germline CDR1 and CDR2: SGHRS and YFSETQ. The CDR3 extends over 11 amino acids. V dropped 7 bases and J dropped 6 bases, with 9 bases sitting between them. Each CDR3 protein is one row after TCRdb ran MiXCR on the 5' RACE reads. The sample has about 1.7 million distinct CDR3 sequences; less than 40% are singletons. Points from the study as a whole: Insertion counts were lower in abundant cord blood beta clonotypes, a trend that memory repertoires did not show.

The V and J genes are TRBV5-1 and TRBJ2-3; D may be TRBD2 (5 bases). The sample consisted of cord blood. The receptor was derived from a newborn girl in good health. The CDR3 loop is CASEGRDTQYF. CDR3 DNA: TGCGCCAGCGAGGGCAGGGATACGCAGTATTTT.